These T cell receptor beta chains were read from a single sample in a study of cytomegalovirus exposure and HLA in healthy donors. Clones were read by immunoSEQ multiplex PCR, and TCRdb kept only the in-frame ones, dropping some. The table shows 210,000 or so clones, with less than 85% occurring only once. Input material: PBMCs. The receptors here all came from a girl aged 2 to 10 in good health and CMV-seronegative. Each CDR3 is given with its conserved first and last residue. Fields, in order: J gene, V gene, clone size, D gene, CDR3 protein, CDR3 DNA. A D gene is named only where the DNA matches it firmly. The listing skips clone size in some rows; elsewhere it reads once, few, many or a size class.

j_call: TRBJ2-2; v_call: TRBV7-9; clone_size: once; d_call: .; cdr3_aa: CASSASTGELFF; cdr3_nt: TGTGCCAGCAGCGCCAGCACCGGGGAGCTGTTTTTT
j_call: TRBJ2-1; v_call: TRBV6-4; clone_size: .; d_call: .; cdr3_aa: CASSESLSYNEQFF; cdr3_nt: TGTGCCAGCAGTGAATCCCTCTCCTACAATGAGCAGTTCTTC
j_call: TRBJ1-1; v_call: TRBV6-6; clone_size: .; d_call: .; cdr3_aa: CATSQTDLTAFF; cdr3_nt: TGTGCCACCTCCCAGACAGACCTAACGGCTTTCTTT
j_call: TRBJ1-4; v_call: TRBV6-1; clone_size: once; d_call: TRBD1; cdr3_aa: CASSEVGTGAPFNEKLFF; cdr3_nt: TGTGCCAGCAGTGAAGTCGGGACAGGGGCCCCGTTTAATGAAAAACTGTTTTTT
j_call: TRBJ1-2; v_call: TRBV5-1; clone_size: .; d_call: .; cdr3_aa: CASSVFLGSTNYGYTF; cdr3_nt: TGCGCCAGCAGCGTATTTTTAGGGAGCACTAACTATGGCTACACCTTC
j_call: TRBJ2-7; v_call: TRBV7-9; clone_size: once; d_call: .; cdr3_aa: CASSRLSYEQYF; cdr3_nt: TGTGCCAGCAGCCGGTTGAGTTACGAGCAGTACTTC
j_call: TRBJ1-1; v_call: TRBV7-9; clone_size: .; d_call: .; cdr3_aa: CASSPLRGFSGAANTEAFF; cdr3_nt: TGTGCCAGCAGCCCTCTTAGGGGTTTTTCAGGGGCCGCGAACACTGAAGCTTTCTTT
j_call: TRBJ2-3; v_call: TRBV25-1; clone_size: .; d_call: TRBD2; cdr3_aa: CASSDASGGASDTQYF; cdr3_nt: TGTGCCAGCAGTGATGCTAGCGGGGGGGCGTCAGATACGCAGTATTTT
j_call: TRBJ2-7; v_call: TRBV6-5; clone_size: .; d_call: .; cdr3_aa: CATWRGPNEQYF; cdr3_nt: TGTGCCACCTGGAGGGGTCCCAACGAGCAGTACTTC
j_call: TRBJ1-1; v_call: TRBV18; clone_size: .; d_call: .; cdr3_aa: CASSPWQSFTEAFF; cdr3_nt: TGTGCCAGCTCACCATGGCAGTCCTTCACTGAAGCTTTCTTT
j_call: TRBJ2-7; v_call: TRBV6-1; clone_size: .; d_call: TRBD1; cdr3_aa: CASSETGGAATYEQYF; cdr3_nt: TGTGCCAGCAGTGAAACAGGGGGCGCGGCCACCTACGAGCAGTACTTC
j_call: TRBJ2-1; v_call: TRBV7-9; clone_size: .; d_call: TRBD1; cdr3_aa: CASTVMGQGIYNEQFF; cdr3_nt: TGTGCCAGCACTGTGATGGGACAGGGGATCTACAATGAGCAGTTCTTC
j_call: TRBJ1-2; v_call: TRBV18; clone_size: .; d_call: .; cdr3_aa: CASSPRQETNYGYTF; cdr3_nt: TGTGCCAGCTCACCAAGACAGGAGACTAACTATGGCTACACCTTC
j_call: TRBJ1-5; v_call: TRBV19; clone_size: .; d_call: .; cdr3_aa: CASRTGLGQPQHF; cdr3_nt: TGTGCCAGTAGAACAGGTTTGGGACAGCCCCAGCATTTT
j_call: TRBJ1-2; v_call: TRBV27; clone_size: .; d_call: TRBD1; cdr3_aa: CASVQQGYGYTF; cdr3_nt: TGTGCCAGCGTTCAACAGGGGTATGGCTACACCTTC
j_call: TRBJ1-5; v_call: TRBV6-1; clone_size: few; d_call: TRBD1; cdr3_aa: CASSPKTGVNQPQHF; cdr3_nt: TGTGCCAGCAGCCCCAAGACAGGGGTCAATCAGCCCCAGCATTTT
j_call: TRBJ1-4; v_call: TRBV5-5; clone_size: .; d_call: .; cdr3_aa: CASGQVQYPSDEKLFF; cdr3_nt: TGTGCCAGCGGGCAGGTACAGTACCCATCGGATGAAAAACTGTTTTTT
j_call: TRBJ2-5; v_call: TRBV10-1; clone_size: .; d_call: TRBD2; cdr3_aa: CASSSGTSGAVQETQYF; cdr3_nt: TGCGCCAGCAGCTCCGGGACTAGCGGAGCGGTTCAAGAGACCCAGTACTTC
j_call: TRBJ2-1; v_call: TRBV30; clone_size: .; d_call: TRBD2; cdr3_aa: CAWSRIGTSSGNEQFF; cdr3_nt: TGTGCCTGGAGCCGAATAGGGACTAGCTCTGGTAATGAGCAGTTCTTC
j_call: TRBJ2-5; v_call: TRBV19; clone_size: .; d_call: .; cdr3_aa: CASSIIGAETQYF; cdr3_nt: TGTGCCAGTAGTATTATAGGGGCCGAGACCCAGTACTTC
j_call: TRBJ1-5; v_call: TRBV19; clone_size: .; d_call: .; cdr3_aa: CASSETGFYQPQHF; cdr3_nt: TGTGCCAGTAGCGAGACAGGCTTTTATCAGCCCCAGCATTTT
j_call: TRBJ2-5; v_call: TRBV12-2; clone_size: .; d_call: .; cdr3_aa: CASRLRVASDQETQYF; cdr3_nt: TGTGCAAGTCGCCTCCGCGTAGCTAGCGACCAAGAGACCCAGTACTTC
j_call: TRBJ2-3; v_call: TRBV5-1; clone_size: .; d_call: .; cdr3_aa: CASSLSSTDTQYF; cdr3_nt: TGCGCCAGCAGCTTGTCAAGCACAGATACGCAGTATTTT
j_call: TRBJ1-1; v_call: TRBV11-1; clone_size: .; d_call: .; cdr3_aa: CASSNNLNTEAFF; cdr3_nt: TGTGCCAGCAGCAACAACCTGAACACTGAAGCTTTCTTT
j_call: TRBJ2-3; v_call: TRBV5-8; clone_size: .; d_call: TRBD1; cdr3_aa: CASSLGGQVLTDTQYF; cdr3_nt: TGTGCCAGCAGCTTGGGGGGACAGGTGCTCACAGATACGCAGTATTTT
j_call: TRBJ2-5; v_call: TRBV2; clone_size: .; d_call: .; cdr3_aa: CASSEEMETQYF; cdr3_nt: TGTGCCAGCAGTGAGGAGATGGAGACCCAGTACTTC
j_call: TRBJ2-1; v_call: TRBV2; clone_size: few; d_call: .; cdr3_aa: CASSEGGAGPSYNEQFF; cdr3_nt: TGTGCCAGCAGTGAAGGAGGAGCGGGTCCCTCCTACAATGAGCAGTTCTTC
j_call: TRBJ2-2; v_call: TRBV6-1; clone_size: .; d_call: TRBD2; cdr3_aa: CASSGRTSGRDTGELFF; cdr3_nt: TGTGCCAGCAGTGGAAGGACTAGCGGGAGGGACACCGGGGAGCTGTTTTTT
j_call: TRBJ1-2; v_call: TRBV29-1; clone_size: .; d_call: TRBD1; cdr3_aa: CSVVGTGGYRDYGYTF; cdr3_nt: TGCAGCGTGGTTGGAACAGGGGGCTATCGCGACTATGGCTACACCTTC
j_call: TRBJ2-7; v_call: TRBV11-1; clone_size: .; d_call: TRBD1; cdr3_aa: CAGSFGQGRTYEQYF; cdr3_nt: TGTGCCGGCAGCTTTGGACAGGGGCGAACCTACGAGCAGTACTTC
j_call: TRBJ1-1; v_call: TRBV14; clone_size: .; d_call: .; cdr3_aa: CASSQDLGHLLVTEAFF; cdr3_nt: TGTGCCAGCAGCCAAGATCTCGGACACCTCCTCGTTACTGAAGCTTTCTTT
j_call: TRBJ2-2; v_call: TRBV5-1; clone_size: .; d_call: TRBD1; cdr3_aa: CASSLQGAPGGELFF; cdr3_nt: TGCGCCAGCAGCTTACAGGGGGCGCCGGGCGGGGAGCTGTTTTTT
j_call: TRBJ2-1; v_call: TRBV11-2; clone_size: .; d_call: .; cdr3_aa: CASKLPWQGREQFF; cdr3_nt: TGTGCCAGTAAACTTCCCTGGCAGGGCCGTGAGCAGTTCTTC
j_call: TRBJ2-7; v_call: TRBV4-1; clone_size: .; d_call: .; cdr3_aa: CASSPRDMEQYEQYF; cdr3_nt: TGCGCCAGCAGCCCGAGGGACATGGAACAGTACGAGCAGTACTTC
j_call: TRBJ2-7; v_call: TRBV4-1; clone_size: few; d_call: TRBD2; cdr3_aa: CASSQDVVGLAGTYEQYF; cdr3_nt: TGCGCCAGCAGCCAAGATGTTGTCGGGCTAGCGGGTACCTACGAGCAGTACTTC
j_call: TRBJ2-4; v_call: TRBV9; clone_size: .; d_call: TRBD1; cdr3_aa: CASSVSFGQGLKNIQYF; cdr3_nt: TGTGCCAGCAGCGTATCCTTCGGACAGGGGCTAAAAAACATTCAGTACTTC
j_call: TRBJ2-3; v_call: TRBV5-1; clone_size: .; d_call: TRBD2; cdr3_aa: CASSLPSGSRATDTQYF; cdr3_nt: TGCGCCAGCAGCTTACCTAGCGGGAGTCGGGCCACAGATACGCAGTATTTT
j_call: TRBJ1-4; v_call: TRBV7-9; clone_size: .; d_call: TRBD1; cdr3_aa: CASSLDSSGDRETNEKLFF; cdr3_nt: TGTGCCAGCAGCTTAGATTCCTCCGGGGACAGGGAAACTAATGAAAAACTGTTTTTT
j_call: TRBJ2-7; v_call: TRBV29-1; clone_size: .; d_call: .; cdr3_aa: CSVLQESYEQYF; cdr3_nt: TGCAGCGTTTTACAGGAGTCCTACGAGCAGTACTTC
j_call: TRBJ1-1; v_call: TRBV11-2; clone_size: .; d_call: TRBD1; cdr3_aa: CASSTRQGLNTEAFF; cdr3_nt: TGTGCCAGCAGCACCCGACAGGGTTTGAACACTGAAGCTTTCTTT
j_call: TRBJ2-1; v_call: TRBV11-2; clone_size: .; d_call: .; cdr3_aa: CASYLGRGLSGEQFF; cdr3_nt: TGTGCCAGCTATCTCGGGCGGGGGCTAAGCGGTGAGCAGTTCTTC
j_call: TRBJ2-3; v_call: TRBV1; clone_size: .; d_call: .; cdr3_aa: CTSSQESTGVGSDTQYF; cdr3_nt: TGCACCAGCAGCCAAGAGTCGACAGGGGTCGGTTCAGATACGCAGTATTTT
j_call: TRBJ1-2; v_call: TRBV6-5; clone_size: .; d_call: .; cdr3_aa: CASSLIAGRRTQGYTF; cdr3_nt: TGTGCCAGCAGTTTGATTGCAGGGCGTAGAACTCAGGGCTACACCTTC
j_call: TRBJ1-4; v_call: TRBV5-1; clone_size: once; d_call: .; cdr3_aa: CASSLGGQLNEKLFF; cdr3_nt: TGCGCCAGCAGCTTGGGGGGCCAGCTTAATGAAAAACTGTTTTTT
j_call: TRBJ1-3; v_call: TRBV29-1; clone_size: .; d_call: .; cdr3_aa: CSVERAVSGNTIYF; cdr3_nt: TGCAGCGTTGAGAGGGCAGTCTCTGGAAACACCATATATTTT
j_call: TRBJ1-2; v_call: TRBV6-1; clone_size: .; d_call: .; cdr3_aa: CASSEREGVGYTF; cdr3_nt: TGTGCCAGCAGTGAGCGCGAGGGGGTGGGCTACACCTTC
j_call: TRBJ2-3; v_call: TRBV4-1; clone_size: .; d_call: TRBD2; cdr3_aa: CASSRLLAGDTDTQYF; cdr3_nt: TGCGCCAGCAGCCGACTCCTAGCGGGGGACACAGATACGCAGTATTTT
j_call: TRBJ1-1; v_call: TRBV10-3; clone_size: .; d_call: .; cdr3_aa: CAISETGGSVTEAFF; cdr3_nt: TGTGCCATCAGTGAGACGGGGGGAAGTGTCACTGAAGCTTTCTTT
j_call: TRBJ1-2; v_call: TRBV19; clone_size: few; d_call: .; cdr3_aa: CASMGEFFNYGYTF; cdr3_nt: TGTGCCAGTATGGGAGAGTTCTTCAACTATGGCTACACCTTC
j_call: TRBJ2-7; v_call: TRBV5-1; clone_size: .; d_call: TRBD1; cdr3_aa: CASSLQGYEQYF; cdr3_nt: TGCGCCAGCAGCTTACAGGGGTACGAGCAGTACTTC
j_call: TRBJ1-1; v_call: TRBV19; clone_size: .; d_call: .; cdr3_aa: CASTPGGNTEAFF; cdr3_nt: TGTGCCAGTACCCCAGGAGGGAACACTGAAGCTTTCTTT
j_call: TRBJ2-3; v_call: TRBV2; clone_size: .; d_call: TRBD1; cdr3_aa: CASSEIGGSGTDTQYF; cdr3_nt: TGTGCCAGCAGTGAAATAGGGGGCTCGGGTACAGATACGCAGTATTTT
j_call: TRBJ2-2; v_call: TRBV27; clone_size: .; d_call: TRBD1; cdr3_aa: CASTKDRARTGELFF; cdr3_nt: TGTGCCAGCACTAAGGACAGGGCAAGGACCGGGGAGCTGTTTTTT
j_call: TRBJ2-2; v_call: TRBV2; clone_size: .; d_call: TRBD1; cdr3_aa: CASSPSGQGAGELFF; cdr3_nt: TGTGCCAGCAGTCCTTCAGGACAGGGGGCCGGGGAGCTGTTTTTT
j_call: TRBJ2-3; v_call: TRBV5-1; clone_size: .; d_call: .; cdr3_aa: CASSLEGVGADTQYF; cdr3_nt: TGCGCCAGCAGCTTGGAGGGGGTTGGTGCAGATACGCAGTATTTT
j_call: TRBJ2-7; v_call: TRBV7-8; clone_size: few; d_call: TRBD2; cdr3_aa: CASSPGLADFSYEQYF; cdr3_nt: TGTGCCAGCAGCCCCGGACTAGCGGACTTCTCCTACGAGCAGTACTTC
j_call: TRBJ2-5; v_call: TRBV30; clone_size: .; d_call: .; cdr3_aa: CAWSQLPPERETQYF; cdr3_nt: TGTGCCTGGAGTCAACTACCCCCCGAGAGGGAGACCCAGTACTTC
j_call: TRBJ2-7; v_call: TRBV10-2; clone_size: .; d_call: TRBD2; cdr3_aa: CASSESRLAGGSSYEQYF; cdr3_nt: TGCGCCAGCAGTGAGTCAAGACTAGCGGGAGGGTCCTCCTACGAGCAGTACTTC
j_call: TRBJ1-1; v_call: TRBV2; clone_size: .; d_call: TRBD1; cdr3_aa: CASSEAPRGRTEAFF; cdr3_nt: TGTGCCAGCAGTGAAGCGCCCAGGGGGCGAACTGAAGCTTTCTTT